These 18 T cell receptor beta chains share one sample of origin, sequenced in a study of cytomegalovirus exposure and HLA in healthy donors (TCRdb year 2017). Libraries were built with the immunoSEQ multiplex PCR assay. A mixture of 60 forward primers for TCR Vbeta segments and 13 reverse primers for TCR Jbeta segments was used in the multiplex PCR. Imported from immuneACCESS, the table was reduced by TCRdb to in-frame sequences with V and J called. These copies leave out some clones; in studies compared against another copy, an unresolved V gene accounts for under half, and the cause of the remainder is not known. This sample has about 140,000 clones in its table, and about three quarters of those were observed once. 1.5% to 2% of the sample belongs to the ten largest clones. The source material was PBMCs. These receptors all stem from a female donor in good health and CMV-seronegative.

This chain uses TRBV13 with TRBJ2-2, with D possibly matching TRBD2 (5 bases). Trimming shortened V by 3 bases and J by 0 bases, and 14 bases separated the two germline ends. This CDR3 is built from 17 residues. Germline V gene sequence: CDR1 PRHDT, CDR2 FYEKMQ (reference sequence). The CDR3 spells CASSFPRGAANTGELFF. The CDR3, as DNA: TGTGCCAGCAGCTTTCCCCGCGGAGCGGCGAACACCGGGGAGCTGTTTTTT. The entire variable domain, with the rest obtained from reference TRBV13 and TRBJ2-2, is as follows: AAGVIQSPRHLIKEKRETATLKCYPIPRHDTVYWYQQGPGQDPQFLISFYEKMQSDKGSIPDRFSAQQFSDYHSELNMSSLELGDSALYFCASSFPRGAANTGELFFGEGSRLTVL.

The rearrangement uses TRBV9 and TRBJ2-3; the D gene is possibly TRBD2 (6 bases). The V and J ends lost 4 bases and 0 bases respectively, with 12 bases between them. The V gene's germline CDR1 is SGDLS and CDR2 YYNGEE. The CDR3 contains 15 residues. In nucleotides, the CDR3 is TGTGCCAGCAGCCCGACTAGGACTAGCACAGATACGCAGTATTTT. Its protein is CASSPTRTSTDTQYF.

The J gene is TRBJ2-1, the V gene TRBV29-1, with D perhaps TRBD2 (5 bases). The CDR3 is 15 amino acids. The germline V and J ends were trimmed by 4 bases and 0 bases, with 13 bases remaining between them. Germline CDR1 SQVTM, CDR2 ANQGSEA. The chain's CDR3 is CSVVLAAGSYNEQFF. The CDR3, as DNA: TGCAGCGTTGTCCTCGCGGCGGGCTCCTACAATGAGCAGTTCTTC.

This clone was observed once. This chain uses TRBV7-8 with TRBJ2-7; 8 positions match TRBD1. The J segment lost 3 bases and the V segment lost 5 bases, leaving 9 bases of the junction unmatched. This CDR3 is 15 amino acids long. Germline loops: CDR1 SGHVS, CDR2 FQNEAQ. The CDR3 DNA reads TGTGCCAGCAGCCTGTCGGGACAGGACTTCTACGAGCAGTACTTC. Translation gives CASSLSGQDFYEQYF.

The chain couples TRBV9 to TRBJ2-1; D perhaps matches TRBD2 (6 bases). The CDR3 is 16 amino acids. V was shortened by 0 bases and J by 2 bases, with 12 bases between the two germline ends. CDR1 SGDLS and CDR2 YYNGEE come from the germline V gene. The CDR3 coding sequence is TGTGCCAGCAGCGTAGATGGGGGGACCCCCTACAATGAGCAGTTCTTC. Its translation is CASSVDGGTPYNEQFF.

The chain has TRBV29-1 and TRBJ1-6, with D possibly being TRBD1 (6 bases). Trimming left V 5 bases short and J 6 bases short, with 11 bases between. The CDR3 is made up of 13 amino acids. The germline V gene has CDR1 SQVTM and CDR2 ANQGSEA. The DNA of the CDR3 is TGCAGCGTTTCCTGGGACACTAATTCACCCCTCCACTTT. Amino acid sequence: CSVSWDTNSPLHF.

The genes are TRBV6-5 and TRBJ1-2; D is ambiguous. The CDR3 contains 12 residues. CDR1 and CDR2 from the germline V gene are MNHEY and SVGAGI. V was cut by 6 bases and J by 4 bases, with 9 bases left in between. The CDR3 spells CASRTESYGYTF. The CDR3 DNA reads as TGTGCCAGCAGGACGGAGTCCTATGGCTACACCTTC.

Of note for this clone: At one end the junction does not follow the germline gene, possibly because of a read error. V usage is TRBV7-9 and J usage is TRBJ2-7, with TRBD1 as a possible D gene (5 bases). The CDR3 is made up of 12 amino acids. The V gene's germline CDR1 is SEHNR and CDR2 FQNEAQ (reference sequence). The DNA of the CDR3 is TGTTCCAGCAGTGTAGACAGCTACGAGCAGTACTTC. Amino acids: CSSSVDSYEQYF.

The chain uses TRBV30 and TRBJ1-1; TRBD1 matches 9 bases. There are 15 residues in the CDR3. Trimming removed 5 bases from V and 1 base from J; junction bases left unmatched: 8. CDR1 GTSNPN and CDR2 SVGIG come from the germline V gene (reference sequence). The CDR3 DNA is TGTGCCTGGCTCGGACAGGGGAGTAGGAACACTGAAGCTTTCTTT. Residues: CAWLGQGSRNTEAFF.

The V call is TRBV5-5, the J call TRBJ2-7; D is unclear. The CDR3 totals 12 residues. V was cut by 3 bases and J by 4 bases, with 8 bases left in between. Germline V gives CDR1 SGHKS, CDR2 YYEKEE (reference sequence). CDR3 nucleotides: TGTGCCAGCAGCTATGCAGATTACGAGCAGTACTTC. Protein: CASSYADYEQYF.

The chain links TRBV9 to TRBJ2-5, with D perhaps TRBD2 (5 bases). This CDR3 spans 14 amino acids. Deletions cut 0 bases from V and 9 bases from J, with 15 bases between. Germline V gives CDR1 SGDLS, CDR2 YYNGEE. CDR3 in amino acids: CASSVDVGATPQYF. CDR3 bases: TGTGCCAGCAGCGTAGATGTGGGAGCTACTCCCCAGTACTTC.

For this clone: The identical CDR3 is also encoded by other nucleotide sequences in the sample. The V gene is TRBV30, the J gene TRBJ1-2; D call uncertain. The CDR3 is made up of 15 amino acids. CDR1 is GTSNPN and CDR2 is SVGIG in the germline V gene (reference sequence). V was trimmed by 0 bases and J by 4 bases, leaving 15 bases between them. This CDR3 is CAWSVPGGVSYGYTF. CDR3 in DNA: TGTGCCTGGAGTGTACCTGGCGGAGTGAGCTATGGCTACACCTTC.

V gene TRBV6-1 combines with J gene TRBJ2-5; D perhaps matches TRBD1 (6 bases). CDR3 size: 15 residues. Germline V gives CDR1 MNHNS, CDR2 SASEGT. V was trimmed by 5 bases and J by 3 bases, leaving 16 bases between them. DNA of the CDR3: TGTGCCAGCAGTCAACGACCCAGGGGCGAAGAGACCCAGTACTTC. This encodes CASSQRPRGEETQYF.

The rearrangement uses TRBV5-4 and TRBJ2-3, with 11 positions matching TRBD2. V lost 7 bases, J lost 4 bases, and 11 bases stayed unmatched. Germline V gene sequence: CDR1 SGHNT, CDR2 YYREEE (reference sequence). The CDR3 is 16 residues long. DNA for the CDR3: TGTGCCAGCCAACTCCTAGCGGGAGGAAGCGCAGATACGCAGTATTTT. Translating it yields CASQLLAGGSADTQYF.

The chain is built from TRBV4-2 and TRBJ1-3; 7 bases are shared with TRBD1. Trimming took 1 base from V and 9 from J; bases not matched to a gene: 15. Germline-derived CDR1 and CDR2 are LGHNA and YNFKEQ. The CDR3 extends over 17 amino acids. Written as DNA, the CDR3 is TGTGCCAGCAGCCAAGGTCGTTTGCGACAGGGCATGGGCACCATATATTTT. This sequence encodes CASSQGRLRQGMGTIYF.

This chain uses TRBV4-1 with TRBJ2-2, with 11 bases matching TRBD2. Per the germline V gene, CDR1 is MGHRA and CDR2 is YSYEKL. With 4 bases clipped from V and 6 bases from J, the junction kept 4 bases outside the gene matches. This CDR3 is built from 15 residues. The CDR3 DNA follows: TGCGCCAGCAGCCCGGGACTAGCGGAGCCCGGGGAGCTGTTTTTT. Amino acid sequence: CASSPGLAEPGELFF.

J is TRBJ1-3 and V is TRBV12-5, with TRBD1 matching over 7 bases. The CDR3 consists of 14 residues. CDR1 LGHNT and CDR2 FRNRAP come from the germline V gene. V dropped 2 bases and J dropped 4; count of bases not matched to a gene: 2. The CDR3 DNA sequence: TGTGCTAGTGGTTTGCCGGGACAGGGAAACACCATATATTTT. Its protein is CASGLPGQGNTIYF.

This clone was counted a single time. The gene calls are TRBV6-1 and TRBJ1-5; D ambiguous. V lost 7 bases and J 4 bases, leaving 11 bases between the germline ends. The CDR3 spans 13 residues. Germline values: CDR1 MNHNS, CDR2 SASEGT. As DNA, the CDR3 is TGTGCCAGCAAATTAAGCTGGAATCAGCCCCAGCATTTT. Its protein is CASKLSWNQPQHF.